Included here is one T cell receptor (beta chain) sequence, with context. The data were obtained in a study of PD-L1 blockade in urothelial cancer. Study information: Twenty-five of the 29 patients were men with bladder-origin urothelial cancer. Once treatment had started, blood was analyzed at 3 weeks (second dose) and again at 6 weeks.

TCR analog templates of synthetic origin were spiked into each PCR. Libraries were prepared by immunoSEQ multiplex PCR; TCRdb keeps only in-frame clonotypes and omits some of them. The sample carries over 100,000 clones, approximately 84% recorded once. The CDR3 consists of 16 residues. Described time point: pretreatment peripheral blood. Peripheral blood mononuclear cells were collected from every patient before and during treatment, yielding between 1 and 8 samples per patient. This clonotype was obtained from a man aged 45 to 65 with urothelial cancer. The chain couples TRBV21-1 to TRBJ2-5; TRBD1, the table's D call, was not compared with the DNA. TRBV21-1 is annotated as a pseudogene. The specimen was PBMCs, collected around atezolizumab (anti-PD-L1) treatment. CDR3 coding DNA: TGTGCCAGCAGTACAAGGTTCGGGACAGGGAAAGAGACCCAGTACTTC. Its translation: CASSTRFGTGKETQYF.